The next 24 T cell receptor beta chains were all read from a single sample in a study of PD-1 blockade in classical Hodgkin lymphoma. Profiling relied on immunoSEQ multiplex PCR, and the TCRdb table lists in-frame clones only, not all of them. The table shows approximately 10,000 clones, with more than 70% occurring only once. Every patient experienced relapse after autologous stem cell transplantation, and brentuximab vedotin exposure varied. Thawed PBMCs underwent magnetic negative selection to obtain purified CD8+ T cells. Sample: CD8+ T cells from blood, taken at baseline. Every receptor here comes from a human donor with classical Hodgkin lymphoma.

J is TRBJ2-2 and V is TRBV30; D is perhaps TRBD1 (5 bases). Trimming left V 0 bases short and J 4 bases short, with 12 bases between. The CDR3 has 15 residues. CDR1 is GTSNPN and CDR2 is SVGIG in the germline V gene (reference sequence). CDR3 residues: CAWSVGENPTGELFF. The CDR3 nucleotides are TGTGCCTGGAGTGTAGGGGAAAACCCCACCGGGGAGCTGTTTTTT.

The chain joins TRBV6-5 to TRBJ2-7, with 7 nucleotides matching TRBD2. Trimming at V came to 0 bases and at J to 6 bases, leaving 8 bases not matched to a gene. This CDR3 comprises 15 residues. CDR1 and CDR2 (germline): MNHEY, SVGAGI. The CDR3, as DNA: TGTGCCAGCAGTTACTCGCGGGAGCCCCAGGGCGAGCAGTACTTC. It is translated as CASSYSREPQGEQYF.

A single count supports this clone. The chain links TRBV6-5 to TRBJ1-2, with 12 bases aligning to TRBD1. The CDR3 runs 15 residues. Germline V gene lookup returns CDR1 MNHEY and CDR2 SVGAGI. The junction had 6 bases not matched to a gene; V was cut back by 3 bases and J by 7 bases. The DNA of the CDR3 is TGTGCCAGCAGTTATGGGACAGGGGGCGCCGGTGGCTACACCTTC. Its protein is CASSYGTGGAGGYTF.

This clone has more than one count but fewer than ten. The J gene is TRBJ1-4, the V gene TRBV7-9; 7 bases are shared with TRBD1. The CDR3 extends over 16 amino acids. Germline V gives CDR1 SEHNR, CDR2 FQNEAQ (reference sequence). The trim removed 1 base at V and 2 bases at J, leaving 4 bases unmatched. The DNA of the CDR3 is TGTGCCAGCAGCTTAGGCCCAGGGGGTACTAATGAAAAACTGTTTTTT. Translation: CASSLGPGGTNEKLFF. Combining the CDR3 with reference TRBV7-9 and TRBJ1-4 gives the whole variable domain DTGVSQNPRHKITKRGQNVTFRCDPISEHNRLYWYRQTLGQGPEFLTYFQNEAQLEKSRLLSDRFSAERPKGSFSTLEIQRTEQGDSAMYLCASSLGPGGTNEKLFFGSGTQLSVL.

The CDR3 spells CASSQGREVSGAGELFF. The CDR3 DNA reads TGCGCCAGCAGTCAAGGGCGGGAAGTATCAGGTGCCGGGGAGCTGTTTTTT. V is TRBV23-1 and J is TRBJ2-2; a weak D match, TRBD2 (6 bases). Being an ORF, TRBV23-1 has a function that is uncertain. The CDR3 spans 17 residues. The germline V and J ends were trimmed by 2 bases and 6 bases, with 19 bases remaining between them.

The chain combines TRBV27 with TRBJ1-1; TRBD1 agrees at 10 bases. Germline assignment: CDR1 MNHEY and CDR2 SMNVEV (reference sequence). The CDR3 covers 14 residues. V shed 8 bases, J shed 1 base, and the junction held 4 bases outside the gene matches. The CDR3 nucleotides are TGTGCCAGCGGGGGACAGGGGCCGAACACTGAAGCTTTCTTT. Protein: CASGGQGPNTEAFF.

CDR3 protein: CASSSRQGINEKLFF. Written as DNA, the CDR3 is TGTGCCAGCAGCTCCAGACAGGGGATTAATGAAAAACTGTTTTTT. This chain connects TRBV7-9 to TRBJ1-4, with TRBD1 matching over 8 bases. Per the germline V gene, CDR1 is SEHNR and CDR2 is FQNEAQ (reference sequence). Trimming cost V 4 bases and J 4 bases; bases outside gene matches: 5. CDR3 size: 15 residues.

This chain links TRBV29-1 with TRBJ1-3; D remains unclear. V dropped 4 bases and J dropped 4 bases, with 17 bases sitting between them. This CDR3 region has 15 residues. Germline V CDR1 and CDR2: SQVTM, ANQGSEA. CDR3 DNA: TGCAGCGTTGTACCTCTAGAAGGTGCAGGAAACACCATATATTTT. Translation: CSVVPLEGAGNTIYF. The variable domain in full, with the rest retrieved from reference TRBV29-1 and TRBJ1-3, is SAVISQKPSRDICQRGTSLTIQCQVDSQVTMMFWYRQQPGQSLTLIATANQGSEATYESGFVIDKFPISRPNLTFSTLTVSNMSPEDSSIYLCSVVPLEGAGNTIYFGEGSWLTVV.

V usage is TRBV2 and J usage is TRBJ1-2; D is ambiguous. Germline CDR1 is SNHLY and CDR2 is FYNNEI. The CDR3 runs to 12 residues. Trimming pared 3 bases from V and 5 bases from J, leaving 7 bases between. The CDR3 nucleotides are TGTGCCAGCAGTGATAATATATATGGCTACACCTTC. This gives the protein CASSDNIYGYTF.

The gene calls are TRBV11-1 and TRBJ2-7, with 7 bases matching TRBD2. V trimming: 4 bases; J trimming: 3 bases; junction bases outside the gene matches: 9. Germline values: CDR1 SGHAT, CDR2 FQDESV (reference sequence). The CDR3 spans 15 residues. Here the CDR3 DNA reads TGTGCCAGCAGCTGGTATGGAGCGGGAAACTACGAGCAGTACTTC. Translating it yields CASSWYGAGNYEQYF. Based on the CDR3 plus reference TRBV11-1 and TRBJ2-7, the full variable domain is EAEVAQSPRYKITEKSQAVAFWCDPISGHATLYWYRQILGQGPELLVQFQDESVVDDSQLPKDRFSAERLKGVDSTLKIQPAELGDSAMYLCASSWYGAGNYEQYFGPGTRLTVT.

CDR3 in amino acids: CATGTREWGDQPQHF. Written as DNA, the CDR3 is TGTGCCACGGGGACTAGGGAGTGGGGGGATCAGCCCCAGCATTTT. This rearrangement joins TRBV5-8 to TRBJ1-5; D might be TRBD1 (5 bases). The germline V gene encodes CDR1 SGHTS and CDR2 YDEGEE. Trimming removed 9 bases from V and 5 bases from J, with 21 bases in between. The CDR3 covers 15 residues.

Concerning this clone itself: Other DNA sequences in this specimen translate into the identical CDR3. The rearrangement uses TRBV30 and TRBJ1-1, with unresolved D. The CDR3 spans 13 residues. The V and J ends lost 2 bases and 5 bases respectively, with 12 bases between them. Germline lookup yields CDR1 GTSNPN and CDR2 SVGIG (reference sequence). The CDR3 sequence: CAWSIGSSTEAFF. As DNA, the CDR3 is TGTGCCTGGAGTATAGGAAGTTCAACTGAAGCTTTCTTT.

This chain links TRBV7-9 with TRBJ2-3; D call uncertain. Germline V lookup: CDR1 SEHNR, CDR2 FQNEAQ (reference sequence). The CDR3 consists of 15 residues. V was trimmed by 5 bases and J by 2 bases, leaving 14 bases between them. The CDR3 region has the DNA TGTGCCAGCAGCCCCCCGTCAGACCCCACAGATACGCAGTATTTT. It yields the protein CASSPPSDPTDTQYF.

The rearrangement joins TRBV6-1 to TRBJ1-5, with D perhaps TRBD1 (5 bases). This CDR3 is built from 14 residues. Germline CDR1 MNHNS, CDR2 SASEGT. As DNA, the CDR3 is TGTGGGGGCGGGGGGGTTTATAGCAATCAGCCCCAGCATTTT. Protein product: CGGGGVYSNQPQHF.

This clone was observed once. The chain carries TRBV14 and TRBJ2-2; D unresolved. Germline V gene sequence: CDR1 SGHDN, CDR2 FVKESK. The CDR3 length is 14 residues. The V and J ends lost 1 base and 3 bases respectively, with 6 bases between them. CDR3 DNA: TGTGCCAGCAGCCAAGGGAGTTACACCGGGGAGCTGTTTTTT. As protein: CASSQGSYTGELFF.

V is TRBV19 and J is TRBJ1-5, with 7 nucleotides matching TRBD1. This CDR3 is built from 15 residues. Per the germline V gene, CDR1 is LNHDA and CDR2 is SQIVND (reference sequence). The V segment lost 1 base and the J segment 0 bases; nucleotides outside the gene matches: 0. The CDR3 protein is CASSIGQGSNQPQHF. The CDR3 bases are TGTGCCAGTAGTATAGGACAGGGTAGCAATCAGCCCCAGCATTTT.

The CDR3 sequence: CASSVDGTANTEAFF. The DNA for the CDR3 is TGTGCCAGCAGCGTAGATGGGACGGCAAACACTGAAGCTTTCTTT. The chain employs TRBV9 and TRBJ1-1; possible D gene TRBD1, 5 bases. V was cut by 0 bases and J by 2 bases, with 11 bases left in between. The CDR3 length is 15 residues. Germline values: CDR1 SGDLS, CDR2 YYNGEE.

The J gene is TRBJ2-2, the V gene TRBV10-3; possible D gene TRBD1, 6 bases. Trimming removed 8 bases from V and 4 bases from J, with 17 bases in between. Germline V gives CDR1 ENHRY, CDR2 SYGVKD. The CDR3 consists of 15 residues. The CDR3: CAISPDSGVTGELFF. CDR3 nucleotides: TGTGCCATCTCTCCGGACTCAGGGGTCACCGGGGAGCTGTTTTTT.

This chain connects TRBV11-2 to TRBJ2-3, with D possibly matching TRBD2 (5 bases). In germline, CDR1 is SGHAT, CDR2 FQNNGV. The CDR3 runs to 16 residues. The V end lost 3 bases, the J end lost 4 bases, and 17 bases lay between the germline ends. The CDR3 region has the DNA TGTGCCAGCAGCTTTAAGTGGGAGAGTCGACCAGATACGCAGTATTTT. Translation gives CASSFKWESRPDTQYF.

The CDR3 protein is CASSILVTASDYEQYF. The CDR3 DNA follows: TGTGCCAGTAGTATTTTGGTTACGGCTTCGGACTACGAGCAGTACTTC. V is TRBV19 and J is TRBJ2-7; D is unresolved. V lost 3 bases to trimming and J lost 3 bases, with 18 bases between them. The CDR3 runs 16 residues. CDR1 and CDR2 (germline): LNHDA, SQIVND (reference sequence).

Judged by abundance, this clone is large. The J gene is TRBJ1-2, the V gene TRBV6-5; 7 bases align to TRBD1. Per germline, CDR1 MNHEY and CDR2 SVGAGI. The J segment lost 2 bases and the V segment lost 2 bases, leaving 8 bases of the junction unmatched. This CDR3 spans 16 amino acids. CDR3 nucleotides: TGTGCCAGCAGTTACAAAACAGGGGTCGGAAACTATGGCTACACCTTC. This gives the protein CASSYKTGVGNYGYTF.

The rearrangement links TRBV11-2 to TRBJ2-5, with D possibly matching TRBD2 (6 bases). Germline loops: CDR1 SGHAT, CDR2 FQNNGV. The CDR3 sequence is 15 residues long. Trimming stripped 1 base from V and 3 bases from J, with 12 bases between. CDR3 nucleotide sequence: TGTGCCAGCAGCTTAGGACTACGGGAGAAAGAGACCCAGTACTTC. This gives the protein CASSLGLREKETQYF.

The table lists this clone with a count of one. The V call is TRBV27, the J call TRBJ2-1; D not certain. The germline CDR1 and CDR2 sequences are MNHEY and SMNVEV (reference sequence). V was clipped by 6 bases and J by 0 bases, with 12 bases between them. This CDR3 has 15 residues. For the CDR3, the DNA is TGTGCCAGCAGCCCTGACGGTAGCTCCTACAATGAGCAGTTCTTC. Protein product: CASSPDGSSYNEQFF.

The CDR3 DNA sequence: TGTGCCAGCAGTGACAGGGGATGGGAAGCTTTCTTT. It encodes CASSDRGWEAFF. The chain joins TRBV2 to TRBJ1-1; the D gene is possibly TRBD1 (6 bases). The V end lost 3 bases, the J end lost 8 bases, and 10 bases lay between the germline ends. From germline, CDR1 is SNHLY and CDR2 FYNNEI. The CDR3 contains 12 residues.